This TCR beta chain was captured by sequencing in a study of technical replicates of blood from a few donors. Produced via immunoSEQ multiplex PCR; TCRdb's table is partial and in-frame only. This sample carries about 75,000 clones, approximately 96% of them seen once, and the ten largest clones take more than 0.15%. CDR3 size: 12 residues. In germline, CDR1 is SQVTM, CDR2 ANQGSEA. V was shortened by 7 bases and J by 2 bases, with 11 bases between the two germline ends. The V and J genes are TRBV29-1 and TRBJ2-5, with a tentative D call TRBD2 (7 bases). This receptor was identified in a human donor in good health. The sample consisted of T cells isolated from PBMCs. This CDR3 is CSARGAQETQYF. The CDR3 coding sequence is TGCAGCGCCCGGGGGGCTCAAGAGACCCAGTACTTC. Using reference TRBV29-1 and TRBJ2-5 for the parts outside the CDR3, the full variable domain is SAVISQKPSRDICQRGTSLTIQCQVDSQVTMMFWYRQQPGQSLTLIATANQGSEATYESGFVIDKFPISRPNLTFSTLTVSNMSPEDSSIYLCSARGAQETQYFGPGTRLLVL.